The 25 T cell receptor beta chains reported below all come from one sample, sequenced in a study of cytotoxic CD8 clonotypes in ibrutinib-treated CLL (dated by TCRdb to the early 2020s). The sample's time point, from its label and the paper: approximately 25 months on ibrutinib. Library preparation was by the immunoSEQ multiplex PCR assay. This immuneACCESS table, as held by TCRdb, lists in-frame sequences with V and J called but not all clones. Of the missing ones, under half trace to an unresolved V gene in checked studies; the others have no known cause. Within this sample are about 160,000 clones, with more than 80% of them counted one time only. The ten largest make up over 4.5% of the sample. Sequenced material: PBMCs, taken after 24 months of ibrutinib treatment. These receptors were taken from a human donor with chronic lymphocytic leukemia.

CDR3 protein: CASSLRINRDGRNTEAFF. The CDR3 DNA reads as TGTGCCAGCTCACTCCGCATAAACCGGGACGGAAGGAACACTGAAGCTTTCTTT. J is TRBJ1-1 and V is TRBV18; perhaps TRBD1 as D (5 bases). V lost 4 bases and J lost 1, with 22 bases in between. The CDR3 loop spans 18 amino acids. Germline V gene lookup returns CDR1 KGHSH and CDR2 LQKENI.

The chain couples TRBV6-1 to TRBJ2-3; a weak D match, TRBD1 (6 bases). Germline assignment: CDR1 MNHNS and CDR2 SASEGT. This CDR3 is 16 amino acids long. Trimming shortened V by 2 bases and J by 0 bases, and 12 bases separated the two germline ends. For the CDR3, the DNA is TGTGCCAGCAGTGAATTGGGGGCCCCTAGCACAGATACGCAGTATTTT. It codes for CASSELGAPSTDTQYF.

The V gene is TRBV6-6, the J gene TRBJ2-4, with 14 bases aligning to TRBD2. Losses at the gene ends were 2 bases for V and 4 bases for J; bases not matched to a gene: 1. Germline lookup yields CDR1 MNHNY and CDR2 SVGAGI (reference sequence). The CDR3 runs 16 residues. The CDR3 bases are TGTGCCAGCAGTTACCGGACTAGCGGGGGGAAAAACATTCAGTACTTC. It specifies CASSYRTSGGKNIQYF.

This chain connects TRBV15 to TRBJ2-5; D might be TRBD2 (6 bases). V lost 0 bases and J lost 9, with 14 bases in between. This CDR3 comprises 14 residues. The germline V gene encodes CDR1 LNHNV and CDR2 YYDKDF (reference sequence). The CDR3 loop reads CATSRDRGRWAQYF. As DNA, the CDR3 is TGTGCCACCAGCAGAGATCGGGGGAGGTGGGCCCAGTACTTC.

This chain joins TRBV29-1 and TRBJ1-6, with 9 bases aligning to TRBD1. The CDR3 is 13 residues long. Germline V gives CDR1 SQVTM, CDR2 ANQGSEA. V was pared by 7 bases and J by 8 bases, with 6 bases of the junction left unmatched. The CDR3 loop reads CSARTGADSPLHF. DNA of the CDR3: TGCAGCGCAAGGACAGGGGCGGATTCACCCCTCCACTTT.

The gene calls are TRBV4-3 and TRBJ1-2; 7 positions agree with TRBD1. Germline values: CDR1 LGHNA, CDR2 YSLEER. V lost 4 bases and J lost 5; bases outside the gene matches: 10. This CDR3 spans 15 amino acids. The chain's CDR3 is CASSLGQQSNYGYTF. CDR3 nucleotides: TGCGCCAGCAGCCTGGGACAGCAAAGTAATTATGGCTACACCTTC.

V is TRBV27 and J is TRBJ2-7; 8 nucleotides line up with TRBD1. This CDR3 is built from 11 residues. V gave up 9 bases and J gave up 4 bases; unmatched junction bases: 2. Germline V gene sequence: CDR1 MNHEY, CDR2 SMNVEV (reference sequence). CDR3 bases: TGTGCCAGTGGACAGGGTTACGAGCAGTACTTC. This translates into CASGQGYEQYF.

The chain links TRBV21-1 to TRBJ1-1. TRBV21-1 is reported as a pseudogene. This CDR3 has 12 amino acids. The CDR3, as DNA: TGTGCCAGTATATGCCCGAACACTGAAGCTTTCTTT. The encoded protein is CASICPNTEAFF.

With respect to this clone: Other DNA sequences from this sample encode an identical CDR3 as well. The chain uses TRBV6-5 and TRBJ1-5; the D is unclear. The CDR3 spans 15 residues. Germline CDR1 is MNHEY and CDR2 is SVGAGI. V shed 0 bases and J shed 1 base, with 7 bases lying between them. CDR3 nucleotides: TGTGCCAGCAGTTACTCGGGCGGCAGCAATCAGCCCCAGCATTTT. It yields the protein CASSYSGGSNQPQHF.

This sequence joins TRBV9 and TRBJ2-5, with TRBD2 as a possible D gene (5 bases). The DNA matches TRBJ2-7 better at its end, which makes the J call doubtful. This CDR3 spans 15 amino acids. Germline V lookup: CDR1 SGDLS, CDR2 YYNGEE. As DNA, the CDR3 is TGTGCCAGCAGCGCTACTAGTATGGGTTCGTACGAGCAGTACTTC. It specifies CASSATSMGSYEQYF.

V gene TRBV7-3 combines with J gene TRBJ2-1; perhaps TRBD2 as D (5 bases). CDR1 and CDR2 (germline): SGHTA, FQGTGA. V lost 5 bases and J lost 8, with 16 bases in between. The CDR3 totals 14 residues. The CDR3 is CASSVGLNEDEQFF. As DNA, the CDR3 is TGTGCCAGCAGCGTCGGACTTAACGAGGATGAGCAGTTCTTC.

V usage is TRBV6-5 and J usage is TRBJ1-5; TRBD1 is a possible D gene (6 bases). Germline V CDR1 and CDR2: MNHEY, SVGAGI. The CDR3 runs 15 residues. Trimming stripped 6 bases from V and 5 bases from J, with 17 bases between. The CDR3 protein is CASRRTGWIYQPQHF. The CDR3 DNA sequence: TGTGCCAGCAGACGCACAGGGTGGATCTATCAGCCCCAGCATTTT.

The chain couples TRBV5-1 to TRBJ2-7; D possibly uses TRBD1 or TRBD2 (5 bases each). The ends were cut back, 4 bases at V and 4 bases at J, with 21 bases in the middle. Germline-derived CDR1 and CDR2 are SGHRS and YFSETQ. CDR3 size: 16 residues. The CDR3 nucleotides read TGCGCCAGCAGCACCCGGGACCAAAGTGCCGGATACGAGCAGTACTTC. It translates to CASSTRDQSAGYEQYF.

V usage is TRBV18 and J usage is TRBJ1-1; no definite D call. Trimming shortened V by 0 bases and J by 1 base, and 6 bases separated the two germline ends. This CDR3 spans 14 amino acids. CDR1 KGHSH and CDR2 LQKENI come from the germline V gene. CDR3 sequence (DNA): TGTGCCAGCTCACCACCGTTGCCGAACACTGAAGCTTTCTTT. Translated: CASSPPLPNTEAFF.

The table lists this clone with a few counts. V gene TRBV6-6 combines with J gene TRBJ1-5; no firm D call. V dropped 8 bases and J dropped 6 bases, with 11 bases sitting between them. Germline CDR1 and CDR2: MNHNY and SVGAGI (reference sequence). The length of the CDR3 is 12 residues. The CDR3 DNA reads as TGTGCCAGCTCCTATGGGGTTCAGCCCCAGCATTTT. Protein sequence: CASSYGVQPQHF.

This clone was picked up a small number of times. The chain uses TRBV7-6 and TRBJ2-7; D gene unclear. Germline CDR1 and CDR2: SGHVS and FNYEAQ. Trimming stripped 4 bases from V and 0 bases from J, with 13 bases between. The CDR3 runs to 15 residues. The CDR3 coding sequence is TGTGCCAGCAGCTCTATTGGGCACAACTCCTACGAGCAGTACTTC. It is translated as CASSSIGHNSYEQYF.

This sequence joins TRBV28 and TRBJ1-2; 9 nucleotides align to TRBD1. From germline, CDR1 is MDHEN and CDR2 SYDVKM. The CDR3 has 13 residues. With V trimmed by 6 bases and J by 8 bases, 7 bases remained unmatched. The CDR3 nucleotides are TGTGCCAGCAGAACACAGGGGGCAGGAGGCTACACCTTC. Translated, it gives CASRTQGAGGYTF.

The chain uses TRBV5-1 and TRBJ1-2; TRBD1 agrees at 7 bases. The CDR3 length is 15 residues. J lost 4 bases, V lost 4 bases, and 10 bases had no gene match. Germline V gene data show CDR1 as SGHRS and CDR2 as YFSETQ. CDR3 sequence (DNA): TGCGCCAGCAGCCGTACGGGACAGACATCCTATGGCTACACCTTC. Protein product: CASSRTGQTSYGYTF. Full variable domain (remainder filled in from reference TRBV5-1 and TRBJ1-2): KAGVTQTPRYLIKTRGQQVTLSCSPISGHRSVSWYQQTPGQGLQFLFEYFSETQRNKGNFPGRFSGRQFSNSRSEMNVSTLELGDSALYLCASSRTGQTSYGYTFGSGTRLTVV.

The chain couples TRBV12-5 to TRBJ2-1; 9 bases map to TRBD1. The germline gives CDR1 LGHNT, CDR2 FRNRAP. This CDR3 is 15 amino acids long. V lost 1 base to trimming and J lost 7 bases; unmatched junction nucleotides: 5. The DNA for the CDR3 is TGTGCTAGTGGTTTGGGCGCGGGACAGGGTAATGAGCAGTTCTTC. Encoded protein: CASGLGAGQGNEQFF.

The gene calls are TRBV28 and TRBJ2-5; weak D call: TRBD2 (5 bases). The V end was cut by 6 bases, the J end by 5 bases, with 19 bases between. From germline, CDR1 is MDHEN and CDR2 SYDVKM. The CDR3 totals 15 residues. The CDR3 DNA is TGTGCCAGCAGCCACCGGGGATTCGGGGTTGAGACCCAGTACTTC. This sequence encodes CASSHRGFGVETQYF.

J is TRBJ2-1 and V is TRBV6-6, with D hard to call. CDR3 length: 13 amino acids. The ends were cut back, 6 bases at V and 0 bases at J, with 6 bases in the middle. Germline CDR1 and CDR2: MNHNY and SVGAGI (reference sequence). Here the CDR3 DNA reads TGTGCCAGCAGGGCAAGCTCCTACAATGAGCAGTTCTTC. Residues: CASRASSYNEQFF.

The chain has TRBV7-2 and TRBJ2-1, with a weak D call TRBD2 (6 bases). V lost 5 bases and J lost 9, with 17 bases in between. Germline CDR1 SGHTA, CDR2 FQGNSA. The CDR3 contains 14 residues. The CDR3 DNA sequence: TGTGCCAGCAGCCCCTTGGATAGCGGTGGTGAGCAGTTCTTC. It encodes CASSPLDSGGEQFF.

J is TRBJ2-1 and V is TRBV15, with D unclear. V shed 6 bases and J shed 0 bases, with 6 bases lying between them. The germline V gene has CDR1 LNHNV and CDR2 YYDKDF (reference sequence). This CDR3 is 13 amino acids long. The CDR3 region has the DNA TGTGCCACCAGACACCACTCCTACAATGAGCAGTTCTTC. Protein product: CATRHHSYNEQFF.

The chain recombines TRBV6-5 with TRBJ2-7, with a tentative D call TRBD2 (6 bases). V lost 6 bases and J lost 4, with 10 bases in between. The CDR3 is 12 residues long. Germline V gene data show CDR1 as MNHEY and CDR2 as SVGAGI. In nucleotides, the CDR3 is TGTGCCAGCAGACGGGACTTTTACGAGCAGTACTTC. It codes for CASRRDFYEQYF.

In its sample, this clone was seen once. The chain carries TRBV25-1 and TRBJ2-1; D ambiguous. Per germline, CDR1 MGHDK and CDR2 SYGVNS. The CDR3 sequence is 12 residues long. The V end was cut by 4 bases, the J end by 0 bases, with 1 base between. CDR3: CASSGSYNEQFF. For the CDR3, the DNA is TGTGCCAGCAGTGGCTCCTACAATGAGCAGTTCTTC.